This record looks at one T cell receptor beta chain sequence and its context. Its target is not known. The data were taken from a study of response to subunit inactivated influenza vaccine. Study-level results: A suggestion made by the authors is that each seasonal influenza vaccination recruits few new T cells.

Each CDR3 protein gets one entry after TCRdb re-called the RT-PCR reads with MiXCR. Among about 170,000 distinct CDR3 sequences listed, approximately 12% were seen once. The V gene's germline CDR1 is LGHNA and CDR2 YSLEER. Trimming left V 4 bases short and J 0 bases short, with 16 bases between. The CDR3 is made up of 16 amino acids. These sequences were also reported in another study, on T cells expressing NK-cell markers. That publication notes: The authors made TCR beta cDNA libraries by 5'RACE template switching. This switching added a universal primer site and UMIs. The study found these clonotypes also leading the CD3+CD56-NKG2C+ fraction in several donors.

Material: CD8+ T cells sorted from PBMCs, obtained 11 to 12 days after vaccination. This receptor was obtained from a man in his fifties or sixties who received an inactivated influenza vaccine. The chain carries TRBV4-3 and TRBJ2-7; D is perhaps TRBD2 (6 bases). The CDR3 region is CASSPAGTSSSYEQYF. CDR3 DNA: TGCGCCAGCAGCCCGGCCGGGACTTCTAGCTCCTACGAGCAGTACTTC.